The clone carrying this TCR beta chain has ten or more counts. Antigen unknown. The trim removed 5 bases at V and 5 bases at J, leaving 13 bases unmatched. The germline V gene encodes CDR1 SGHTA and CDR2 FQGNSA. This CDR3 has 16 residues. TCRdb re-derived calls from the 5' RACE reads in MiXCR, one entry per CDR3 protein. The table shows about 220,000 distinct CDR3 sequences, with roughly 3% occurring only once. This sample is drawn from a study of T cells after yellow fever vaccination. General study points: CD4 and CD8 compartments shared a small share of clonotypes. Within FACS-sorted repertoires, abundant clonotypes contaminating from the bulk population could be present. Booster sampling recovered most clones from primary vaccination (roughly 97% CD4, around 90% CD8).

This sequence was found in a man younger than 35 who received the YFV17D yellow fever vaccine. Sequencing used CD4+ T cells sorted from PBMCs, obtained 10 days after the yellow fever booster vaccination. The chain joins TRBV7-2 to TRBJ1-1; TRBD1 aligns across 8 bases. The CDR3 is CASSRSIERQGTEAFF. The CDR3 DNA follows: TGTGCCAGCAGCCGATCGATCGAGAGACAGGGGACTGAAGCTTTCTTT.